This TCR beta chain was captured by sequencing in a study of cytomegalovirus exposure and HLA in healthy donors. Notes on the study in general: In the analysis, some V segments, TRBV6-2 and TRBV6-3 included, were excluded as indistinguishable. Immune exposure data for these donors was limited to CMV serostatus. TCR beta chain V- and J-gene trimming was linked, in a later analysis, to a missense variant in DCLRE1C. Certain sequence variants were highly shared and formed a cluster, and this cluster was likely a sequencing artifact.

Trimming took off 0 bases at V and 0 bases at J, with 6 bases between the two ends. The germline V gene encodes CDR1 SGHRS and CDR2 YFSETQ. This CDR3 is 14 amino acids long. With respect to this clone: Antigen unknown.

Use of 60 Vbeta and 13 Jbeta primers characterized the PCR. Libraries were prepared by immunoSEQ multiplex PCR; TCRdb keeps only in-frame clonotypes and omits some of them. Of some 180,000 clones detected, around 83% appear once; the ten largest clones hold around 1.2%. The chain uses TRBV5-1 and TRBJ2-5; possibly TRBD2 for D (6 bases). The sequence was obtained from a girl aged 2-9 years in good health and CMV-seropositive. Sequencing was performed on PBMCs. The CDR3 protein is CASSLGTNQETQYF. DNA for the CDR3: TGCGCCAGCAGCTTGGGGACTAACCAAGAGACCCAGTACTTC.